This TCR beta chain was captured by sequencing in a study of T cell changes during pregnancy in multiple sclerosis. TCRdb keeps only in-frame clones here, not all; method: immunoSEQ multiplex PCR. The repertoire holds about 36,000 clones, with almost 95% as singletons. CDR1 and CDR2 (germline): LGHNA, YSLEER. V was pared by 4 bases and J by 2 bases, with 11 bases between. The CDR3 contains 14 residues. The genes are TRBV4-3 and TRBJ1-1; no clear D gene. This specimen consisted of CD4+ T cells from peripheral blood mononuclear cells, obtained in the third trimester of pregnancy. This clonotype was obtained from a female donor in good health, enrolled as a control in a pregnancy study. CDR3 sequence reads: CASSPARGNTEAFF. The CDR3 DNA sequence: TGCGCCAGCAGCCCGGCGCGGGGTAACACTGAAGCTTTCTTT.